Below are 27 T cell receptor beta chains sequenced from a single sample in a study of memory CD4+ T cells and cytomegalovirus serostatus. The sort gate was single viable CD3+CD4+CD8-CD45RO+ cells for memory CD4+ T cells. Clones were read by immunoSEQ multiplex PCR, and TCRdb kept only the in-frame ones, dropping some. The repertoire consists of about 46,000 clones, with under 85% occurring once and the leading ten covering roughly 0.6%. Sample: memory CD4+ T cells from blood. The source of these receptors is an adult in good health and CMV-seronegative.

The chain recombines TRBV11-2 with TRBJ2-3; D call uncertain. CDR3 length: 12 residues. V lost 1 base, J lost 8 bases, and 7 bases lay in between. Germline V gene sequence: CDR1 SGHAT, CDR2 FQNNGV. CDR3 coding DNA: TGTGCCAGCAGCTTAGGCGAGAGTACGCAGTATTTT. Translated, it gives CASSLGESTQYF.

This clone came up a few times. The rearrangement uses TRBV7-2 and TRBJ2-5, with TRBD2 matching 13 bases. Trimming took 5 bases from V and 0 from J; bases not matched to a gene: 9. From germline, CDR1 is SGHTA and CDR2 FQGNSA. CDR3 size: 18 residues. The CDR3 loop is CASSLPGLAGMYQETQYF. DNA of the CDR3: TGTGCCAGCAGCCTTCCGGGACTAGCGGGGATGTACCAAGAGACCCAGTACTTC.

In its sample, this clone was seen once. The chain combines TRBV10-3 with TRBJ2-2, with TRBD2 identical over 8 bases. V dropped 9 bases and J dropped 3; count of bases not matched to a gene: 3. Germline CDR1 and CDR2: ENHRY and SYGVKD. The CDR3 spans 13 residues. The CDR3 here is CAIAGEDTGELFF. The CDR3 DNA follows: TGTGCCATAGCGGGGGAGGACACCGGGGAGCTGTTTTTT.

The chain couples TRBV2 to TRBJ1-6; 9 bases map to TRBD1. After removal of 4 bases from V and 5 bases from J, the junction contained 9 bases not matched to a gene. Germline V gene lookup returns CDR1 SNHLY and CDR2 FYNNEI. The CDR3 is 17 residues long. CDR3 nucleotide sequence: TGTGCCAGCAGTGCGGTTCGGGACAGGGTAAATAATTCACCCCTCCACTTT. As protein: CASSAVRDRVNNSPLHF.

V gene TRBV7-2 combines with J gene TRBJ2-7; D not resolved. This CDR3 spans 15 amino acids. The germline V gene encodes CDR1 SGHTA and CDR2 FQGNSA. V was trimmed by 1 base and J by 0 bases, leaving 10 bases between them. In DNA form, the CDR3 reads TGTGCCAGCAGCTTAGTCAGAGAGAGCTCCTACGAGCAGTACTTC. As protein: CASSLVRESSYEQYF.

The chain has TRBV27 and TRBJ1-3; D ambiguous. The CDR3 loop spans 13 amino acids. The V gene's germline CDR1 is MNHEY and CDR2 SMNVEV (reference sequence). The V gene lost 6 bases and the J gene lost 2 bases, with 8 bases spanning the gap. DNA for the CDR3: TGTGCCAGCAGGCAGCTGGCTGGAAACACCATATATTTT. Its protein is CASRQLAGNTIYF.

CDR3 DNA: TGTGCCAGCAGCCAATCGGGGGACTCCTCCTACAATGAGCAGTTCTTC. Translated, it gives CASSQSGDSSYNEQFF. The chain carries TRBV7-3 and TRBJ2-1; D is possibly TRBD2 (6 bases). The CDR3 is made up of 16 amino acids. Trimming cost V 5 bases and J 0 bases, with 14 bases left between them. Germline CDR1 is SGHTA and CDR2 is FQGTGA.

The chain is built from TRBV14 and TRBJ1-1, with 8 bases identical to TRBD1. The CDR3 sequence is 16 residues long. V trimming: 0 bases; J trimming: 1 base; junction bases outside the gene matches: 4. In germline, CDR1 is SGHDN, CDR2 FVKESK. The chain's CDR3 is CASSQDRGLRNTEAFF. CDR3 nucleotide sequence: TGTGCCAGCAGCCAAGACAGGGGGCTCAGGAACACTGAAGCTTTCTTT. Supplemented by reference TRBV14 and TRBJ1-1, the full variable domain reads EAGVTQFPSHSVIEKGQTVTLRCDPISGHDNLYWYRRVMGKEIKFLLHFVKESKQDESGMPNNRFLAERTGGTYSTLKVQPAELEDSGVYFCASSQDRGLRNTEAFFGQGTRLTVV.

The chain links TRBV27 to TRBJ1-1; no clear D gene. The CDR3 loop spans 15 amino acids. The V and J ends lost 5 bases and 2 bases respectively, with 15 bases between them. Germline V gene lookup returns CDR1 MNHEY and CDR2 SMNVEV (reference sequence). In DNA form, the CDR3 reads TGTGCCAGCAGTCGGCTAGCTTTTGGAAACACTGAAGCTTTCTTT. Its translation: CASSRLAFGNTEAFF.

The rearrangement joins TRBV5-4 to TRBJ1-4, with D possibly matching TRBD1 (5 bases). The CDR3 covers 15 residues. Germline CDR1 reads SGHNT; CDR2 reads YYREEE (reference sequence). V lost 3 bases and J 2 bases, leaving 11 bases between the germline ends. CDR3 bases: TGTGCCAGCAGCTACGGGGGGACGACTAATGAAAAACTGTTTTTT. Its translation is CASSYGGTTNEKLFF.

This chain links TRBV7-3 with TRBJ1-6; D gene ambiguous. The germline V and J ends were trimmed by 4 bases and 6 bases, with 10 bases remaining between them. The CDR3 has 14 amino acids. Germline CDR1 reads SGHTA; CDR2 reads FQGTGA. The CDR3 sequence is CASSSGWSNSPLHF. CDR3 in DNA: TGTGCCAGCAGCTCTGGATGGAGTAATTCACCCCTCCACTTT. The full variable domain, in which reference TRBV7-3 and TRBJ1-6 provide the parts outside the CDR3, is GAGVSQTPSNKVTEKGKYVELRCDPISGHTALYWYRQSLGQGPEFLIYFQGTGAADDSGLPNDRFFAVRPEGSVSTLKIQRTERGDSAVYLCASSSGWSNSPLHFGNGTRLTVT.

V is TRBV19 and J is TRBJ1-2, with TRBD1 as a possible D gene (5 bases). CDR1 and CDR2 from the germline V gene are LNHDA and SQIVND (reference sequence). This CDR3 comprises 13 residues. The ends were cut back, 4 bases at V and 4 bases at J, with 10 bases in the middle. CDR3 sequence (DNA): TGTGCCAGTAGTACGCGACAGTCCTATGGCTACACCTTC. Its translation: CASSTRQSYGYTF.

For this clone: A read error may account for a junction end that differs from germline. V and J are TRBV18 and TRBJ2-7, with D tentatively TRBD1 or TRBD2 (5 bases each). Germline V lookup: CDR1 KGHSH, CDR2 LQKENI. This CDR3 region has 15 residues. The CDR3 bases are TGTGCCAGCTCATCACCTCGGGGCTCGATTTACGAGCAGTACTTC. Encoded protein: CASSSPRGSIYEQYF.

The rearrangement uses TRBV5-1 and TRBJ2-1; a weak D match, TRBD1 (6 bases). Germline values: CDR1 SGHRS, CDR2 YFSETQ. Trimming stripped 4 bases from V and 7 bases from J, with 15 bases between. This CDR3 has 14 amino acids. The CDR3 protein is CASSAQGLTNEQFF. The CDR3 coding sequence is TGCGCCAGCAGCGCCCAGGGGCTCACTAATGAGCAGTTCTTC.

The V and J genes are TRBV6-1 and TRBJ1-3; no clear D. V was shortened by 4 bases and J by 0 bases, with 13 bases between the two germline ends. This CDR3 is 16 amino acids long. The germline V gene has CDR1 MNHNS and CDR2 SASEGT. In DNA form, the CDR3 reads TGTGCCAGCAGTGGAAAGGTAAGGAGCTCTGGAAACACCATATATTTT. Its protein is CASSGKVRSSGNTIYF.

The chain combines TRBV4-1 with TRBJ1-5; 8 bases are shared with TRBD1. CDR1 is MGHRA and CDR2 is YSYEKL in the germline V gene. V shed 4 bases and J 15 bases; nucleotides not matched to a gene: 8. The CDR3 covers 12 residues. This chain's CDR3 is CASSPIRQGRHF. Written as DNA, the CDR3 is TGCGCCAGCAGCCCTATCCGACAGGGGAGGCATTTT.

This chain connects TRBV29-1 to TRBJ2-7, with D possibly matching TRBD2 (5 bases). Germline V gene lookup returns CDR1 SQVTM and CDR2 ANQGSEA. The CDR3 loop spans 11 amino acids. Trimming took 6 bases from V and 2 from J, leaving 8 bases between them. CDR3 residues: CSVREPYEQYF. The CDR3 DNA is TGCAGCGTCCGGGAACCCTACGAGCAGTACTTC.

Here the CDR3 DNA reads TGTGCCAGCAGCCCGGACAGAGGTTTCACTGAAGCTTTCTTT. This translates into CASSPDRGFTEAFF. The V call is TRBV7-9, the J call TRBJ1-1; tentative D call: TRBD1 (6 bases). Trimming stripped 5 bases from V and 4 bases from J, with 14 bases between. The CDR3 consists of 14 residues. CDR1 is SEHNR and CDR2 is FQNEAQ in the germline V gene (reference sequence).

This clone was recorded a few times. The chain couples TRBV19 to TRBJ1-4; no definite D call. The V gene lost 7 bases and the J gene lost 5 bases, with 5 bases spanning the gap. Germline V lookup: CDR1 LNHDA, CDR2 SQIVND (reference sequence). CDR3 length: 11 residues. CDR3 loop: CASNSNEKLFF. CDR3 DNA sequence: TGTGCCAGTAATAGCAATGAAAAACTGTTTTTT.

This clone was counted between two and nine times. The chain carries TRBV29-1 and TRBJ2-7, with 7 bases fitting TRBD1. Germline V gene lookup returns CDR1 SQVTM and CDR2 ANQGSEA. The V gene end was trimmed by 5 bases and the J gene end by 2 bases; junction bases not matched to a gene: 3. This CDR3 is 12 amino acids long. As DNA, the CDR3 is TGCAGCGTTTTGACAGGGCCCTACGAGCAGTACTTC. Amino acid sequence: CSVLTGPYEQYF.

The CDR3 DNA reads as TGCGCCAGCAGCTTGGGGACGAGGGTAGACGGTGACTATGGCTACACCTTC. This encodes CASSLGTRVDGDYGYTF. This chain joins TRBV5-1 and TRBJ1-2; D gene ambiguous. Trimming took 0 bases from V and 3 from J, leaving 18 bases between them. Germline V lookup: CDR1 SGHRS, CDR2 YFSETQ. The CDR3 contains 17 residues.

The V and J genes are TRBV29-1 and TRBJ1-1; 8 bases map to TRBD1. The germline gives CDR1 SQVTM, CDR2 ANQGSEA. Trimming cost V 3 bases and J 0 bases; bases outside gene matches: 0. The CDR3 sequence is 13 residues long. The CDR3 nucleotides read TGCAGCGTTGAGACAGGGGTGAACACTGAAGCTTTCTTT. This gives the protein CSVETGVNTEAFF.

This chain connects TRBV27 to TRBJ1-4; TRBD1 agrees at 9 bases. With V trimmed by 5 bases and J by 5 bases, 6 bases remained unmatched. This CDR3 is built from 15 residues. CDR1 is MNHEY, CDR2 SMNVEV, per germline (reference sequence). CDR3 coding DNA: TGTGCCAGCAGTCACAACAGGGGGCCGAATGAAAAACTGTTTTTT. Translating gives CASSHNRGPNEKLFF. Full variable domain (rest looked up from reference TRBV27 and TRBJ1-4): EAQVTQNPRYLITVTGKKLTVTCSQNMNHEYMSWYRQDPGLGLRQIYYSMNVEVTDKGDVPEGYKVSRKEKRNFPLILESPSPNQTSLYFCASSHNRGPNEKLFFGSGTQLSVL.

The CDR3 region is CAWSPSPGTGSEQYF. CDR3 nucleotides: TGTGCCTGGAGTCCCTCGCCCGGGACAGGTTCAGAGCAGTACTTC. This chain connects TRBV30 to TRBJ2-7, with 8 positions matching TRBD1. Germline trimming cut 2 bases from V and 7 bases from J; bases unmatched to any gene: 13. CDR1 is GTSNPN, CDR2 SVGIG, per germline (reference sequence). The CDR3 length is 15 residues.

This sequence joins TRBV5-1 and TRBJ2-7; the match to TRBD1 covers 8 bases. The CDR3 spans 15 residues. Trimming at V came to 4 bases and at J to 1 base, leaving 7 bases not matched to a gene. CDR1 SGHRS and CDR2 YFSETQ come from the germline V gene. The CDR3 DNA reads TGCGCCAGCAGCGCGCCCGGGACAGGATCCTACGAGCAGTACTTC. It specifies CASSAPGTGSYEQYF.

The chain recombines TRBV29-1 with TRBJ2-7, with TRBD1 matching 7 bases. With 7 bases clipped from V and 5 bases from J, the junction kept 8 bases outside the gene matches. Germline CDR1 and CDR2: SQVTM and ANQGSEA. The length of the CDR3 is 12 residues. The CDR3 loop is CSGQGYRNEQYF. The CDR3 nucleotides are TGCAGCGGACAGGGTTATCGTAACGAGCAGTACTTC.

The V and J genes are TRBV5-4 and TRBJ1-4; D is undetermined. This CDR3 region has 16 residues. V lost 3 bases and J lost 7, with 19 bases in between. The V gene's germline CDR1 is SGHNT and CDR2 YYREEE (reference sequence). The CDR3 spells CASSSPEDVMGEKLFF. The CDR3 DNA is TGTGCCAGCAGCTCCCCGGAGGACGTTATGGGTGAAAAACTGTTTTTT.